Listed here is a single T cell receptor beta chain. The antigen remains unidentified. These data come from a study of T cell responses to AZD1222 COVID-19 vaccine. Study-level results: Samples come after the peak T cell response, not at day 14. Regions 160-218 and 743-854 dominated among vaccine-associated CD4 TCRs spanning spike. Donors were largely white British and mainly female; clonal diversity was possibly underestimated.

Only in-frame clones appear in the TCRdb table, and some are missing; sequencing was by immunoSEQ multiplex PCR. The data hold 100,000 to 110,000 clones, with approximately 87% observed a single time. Trimming removed 5 bases from V and 0 bases from J; junction bases left unmatched: 15. In germline, CDR1 is PRHDT, CDR2 FYEKMQ (reference sequence). This CDR3 region has 20 residues. Material: peripheral blood, obtained on day 0 of AZD1222 vaccination. This chain links TRBV13 with TRBJ2-2; 10 positions match TRBD1. The clonotype originates from an adult in good health. This chain's CDR3 is CASSVFRDRGSFTNTGELFF. The CDR3 DNA reads as TGTGCCAGCAGCGTATTCCGGGACAGGGGATCATTTACGAACACCGGGGAGCTGTTTTTT. The complete variable domain, with remaining parts taken from reference TRBV13 and TRBJ2-2, reads AAGVIQSPRHLIKEKRETATLKCYPIPRHDTVYWYQQGPGQDPQFLISFYEKMQSDKGSIPDRFSAQQFSDYHSELNMSSLELGDSALYFCASSVFRDRGSFTNTGELFFGEGSRLTVL.